This is a list of T cell receptor beta chains from one sample in a study of OX40 agonist ivuxolimab in advanced cancers. The protocol was immunoSEQ multiplex PCR, while the TCRdb copy is restricted to in-frame clones and leaves out a portion. The sample comprises tens of thousands of clones, around 87% of which are singletons, and approximately 0.99% rests with the top ten. This specimen consisted of CD4+ or CD8+ T cells sorted from blood, obtained in a trial of the OX40 agonist ivuxolimab. Source of these receptors: an adult with an advanced solid tumor such as melanoma, head and neck, liver or kidney cancer. CDR3s include the opening cysteine and the closing phenylalanine or tryptophan. The D gene is left open where the match is weak. Some rows have no size entry. The others give once, few or many, or a class for an expanded clone.

D gene	J gene	clone size	V gene	CDR3 protein	CDR3 DNA
NA	TRBJ2-7	NA	TRBV21-1	CASSKSRDRSYEQYF	TGTGCCAGCAGCAAATCCCGGGACAGATCCTACGAGCAGTACTTC
NA	TRBJ2-5	NA	TRBV5-1	CASSLGSGAQETQYF	TGCGCCAGCAGCTTGGGATCCGGGGCCCAAGAGACCCAGTACTTC
TRBD1	TRBJ2-4	NA	TRBV5-1	CASSSGTGANIQYF	TGCGCCAGCAGCTCAGGGACAGGGGCCAACATTCAGTACTTC
TRBD1	TRBJ1-2	NA	TRBV7-3	CASSLSGTGTFGYTF	TGTGCCAGCAGCTTATCGGGGACAGGGACTTTTGGCTACACCTTC
NA	TRBJ2-5	NA	TRBV10-2	CASSAIGETQYF	TGCGCCAGCAGTGCGATAGGGGAGACCCAGTACTTC
TRBD1	TRBJ2-1	NA	TRBV7-2	CASSFGQGVPNEQFF	TGTGCCAGCAGCTTTGGACAGGGGGTCCCCAATGAGCAGTTCTTC
NA	TRBJ2-1	NA	TRBV9	CASSVAPLVNEQFF	TGTGCCAGCAGCGTAGCTCCGCTAGTTAATGAGCAGTTCTTC
TRBD2	TRBJ2-5	once	TRBV6-5	CASRSGGGETQYF	TGTGCCAGCCGGTCTGGGGGGGGAGAGACCCAGTACTTC
NA	TRBJ2-7	NA	TRBV11-2	CASSLVVADYEQYF	TGTGCCAGCAGCTTAGTAGTAGCAGACTACGAGCAGTACTTC
TRBD2	TRBJ2-1	NA	TRBV9	CASSLDGSSGRNEQFF	TGTGCCAGCAGCCTAGACGGGTCTAGCGGGAGAAATGAGCAGTTCTTC
TRBD1	TRBJ2-1	NA	TRBV29-1	CSVGTGQGVYNEQFF	TGCAGCGTTGGGACGGGACAGGGGGTCTACAATGAGCAGTTCTTC
NA	TRBJ2-2	NA	TRBV9	CASSPRDTGELFF	TGTGCCAGCAGCCCGCGGGACACCGGGGAGCTGTTTTTT
NA	TRBJ2-7	NA	TRBV10-3	CAISQDSYEQYF	TGTGCCATCAGCCAGGACTCCTACGAGCAGTACTTC
TRBD1	TRBJ1-1	NA	TRBV19	CASSRTGEGTEAFF	TGTGCCAGTAGTCGAACAGGGGAGGGGACTGAAGCTTTCTTT
NA	TRBJ2-2	NA	TRBV7-9	CASSLAVHTGELFF	TGTGCCAGCAGCTTAGCGGTCCACACCGGGGAGCTGTTTTTT
TRBD1	TRBJ2-5	few	TRBV4-1	CASSQYRDRGAGQETQYF	TGCGCCAGCAGCCAGTACCGGGACAGGGGGGCCGGCCAAGAGACCCAGTACTTC
NA	TRBJ1-6	NA	TRBV4-3	CASSQDGRGGSSPLHF	TGCGCCAGCAGCCAAGACGGCAGGGGCGGTAGTTCACCCCTCCACTTT
NA	TRBJ1-1	NA	TRBV19	CASSIIGTSNTEAFF	TGTGCCAGTAGTATTATAGGCACTTCGAACACTGAAGCTTTCTTT
NA	TRBJ2-2	NA	TRBV5-6	CASSLNPANTGELFF	TGTGCCAGCAGCTTGAACCCGGCGAACACCGGGGAGCTGTTTTTT
NA	TRBJ1-1	few	TRBV29-1	CSVQRRRGEQAFF	TGCAGCGTCCAACGTCGCAGGGGCGAGCAAGCTTTCTTT
TRBD2	TRBJ2-7	NA	TRBV30	CAWSVPGGNYEQYF	TGTGCCTGGAGTGTACCCGGGGGGAACTACGAGCAGTACTTC
NA	TRBJ1-2	NA	TRBV21-1	CASSKPGVNGYTF	TGTGCCAGCAGCAAACCGGGGGTAAATGGCTACACCTTC
NA	TRBJ1-6	NA	TRBV27	CASSFSSYNSPLHF	TGTGCCAGCAGTTTCAGCTCCTATAATTCACCCCTCCACTTT
TRBD2	TRBJ2-7	NA	TRBV19	CASSKASGRASEQYF	TGTGCCAGTAGTAAGGCTAGCGGGAGGGCCAGCGAGCAGTACTTC
NA	TRBJ2-5	NA	TRBV27	CASSSGRGTQYF	TGTGCCAGCAGCTCAGGGCGGGGGACCCAGTACTTC
NA	TRBJ1-5	NA	TRBV28	CATLFKGSQPQHF	TGTGCCACCCTATTCAAAGGGAGTCAGCCCCAGCATTTT
NA	TRBJ2-7	NA	TRBV18	CASSPPSSYEQYF	TGTGCCAGCTCACCACCGAGCTCCTACGAGCAGTACTTC
NA	TRBJ2-7	NA	TRBV27	CASKLSVGVYEQYF	TGTGCCAGCAAACTTTCCGTCGGGGTTTACGAGCAGTACTTC
NA	TRBJ1-1	once	TRBV6-1	CASRTVNTEAFF	TGTGCCAGCAGGACGGTGAACACTGAAGCTTTCTTT
NA	TRBJ2-1	NA	TRBV7-2	CTSSLVSTGSSYNEQFF	TGTACCAGCAGCTTAGTGTCCACGGGTTCGTCCTACAATGAGCAGTTCTTC
TRBD1	TRBJ1-4	NA	TRBV2	CASRAPGQGGEKLFF	TGTGCCAGCAGGGCTCCTGGACAGGGTGGGGAAAAACTGTTTTTT
TRBD1	TRBJ2-7	NA	TRBV5-4	CASSSRDRGLYEQYF	TGTGCCAGCAGCTCCCGGGACAGGGGGCTGTACGAGCAGTACTTC
NA	TRBJ2-7	NA	TRBV2	CASSVPDSTTYEQYF	TGTGCCAGCAGCGTACCCGACTCGACTACCTACGAGCAGTACTTC
TRBD2	TRBJ2-1	NA	TRBV7-3	CASSFGGRNNEQFF	TGTGCCAGCAGCTTTGGCGGGAGGAACAATGAGCAGTTCTTC
NA	TRBJ1-1	NA	TRBV28	CASRGHRSNTEAFF	TGTGCCAGCAGGGGGCACAGGTCGAACACTGAAGCTTTCTTT
NA	TRBJ1-1	NA	TRBV18	CASSLQSENTEAFF	TGTGCCAGCTCTCTTCAGAGCGAGAACACTGAAGCTTTCTTT
NA	TRBJ1-2	once	TRBV4-2	CASSQAASSQIYGYTF	TGTGCCAGCAGCCAAGCAGCGTCCAGCCAAATCTATGGCTACACCTTC
NA	TRBJ2-7	NA	TRBV2	CASSVTRRNEQYF	TGTGCCAGCAGTGTGACCCGGAGGAACGAGCAGTACTTC
NA	TRBJ2-1	NA	TRBV30	CAWSVGGLSNEQFF	TGTGCCTGGAGTGTCGGGGGGCTCAGCAATGAGCAGTTCTTC
NA	TRBJ2-6	NA	TRBV9	CASRRGAGANVLTF	TGTGCCAGCAGGCGGGGAGCTGGGGCCAACGTCCTGACTTTC
NA	TRBJ2-6	NA	TRBV7-9	CASSLGWVNSGANVLTF	TGTGCCAGCAGCTTAGGATGGGTGAACTCTGGGGCCAACGTCCTGACTTTC